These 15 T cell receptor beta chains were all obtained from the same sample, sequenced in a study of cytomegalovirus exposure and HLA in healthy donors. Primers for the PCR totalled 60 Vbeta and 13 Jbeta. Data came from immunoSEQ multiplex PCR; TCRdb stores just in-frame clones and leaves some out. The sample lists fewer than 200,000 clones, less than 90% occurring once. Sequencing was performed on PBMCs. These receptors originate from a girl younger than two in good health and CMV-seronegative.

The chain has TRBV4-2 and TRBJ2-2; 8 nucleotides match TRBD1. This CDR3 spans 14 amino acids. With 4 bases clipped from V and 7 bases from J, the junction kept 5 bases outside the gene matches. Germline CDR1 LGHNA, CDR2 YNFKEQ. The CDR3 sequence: CASSPTGEGGELFF. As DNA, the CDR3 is TGTGCCAGCAGCCCGACAGGGGAAGGCGGGGAGCTGTTTTTT.

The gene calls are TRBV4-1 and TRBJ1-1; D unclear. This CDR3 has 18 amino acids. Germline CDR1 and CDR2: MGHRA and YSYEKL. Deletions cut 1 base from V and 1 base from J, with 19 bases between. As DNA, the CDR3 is TGCGCCAGCAGCCAAGCGATTCGGGAACGGAGGACGAACACTGAAGCTTTCTTT. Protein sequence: CASSQAIRERRTNTEAFF.

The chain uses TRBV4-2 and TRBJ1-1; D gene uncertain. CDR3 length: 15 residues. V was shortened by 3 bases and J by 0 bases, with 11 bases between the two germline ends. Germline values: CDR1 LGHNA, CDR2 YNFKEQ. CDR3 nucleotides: TGTGCCAGCAGCCAGTCGACGGGAGTGAACACTGAAGCTTTCTTT. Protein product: CASSQSTGVNTEAFF.

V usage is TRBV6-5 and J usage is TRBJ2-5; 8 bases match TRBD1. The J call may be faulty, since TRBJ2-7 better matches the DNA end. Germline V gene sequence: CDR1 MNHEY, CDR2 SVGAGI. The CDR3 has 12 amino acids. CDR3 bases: TGTGCCACCCGGGACAGGACCTACGAGCAGTACTTC. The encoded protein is CATRDRTYEQYF.

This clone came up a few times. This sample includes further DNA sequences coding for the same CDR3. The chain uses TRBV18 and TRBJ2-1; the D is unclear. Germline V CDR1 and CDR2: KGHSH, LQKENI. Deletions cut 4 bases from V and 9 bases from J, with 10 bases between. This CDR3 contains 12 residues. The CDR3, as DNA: TGTGCCAGCTCACTGCAGGATGCTGAGCAGTTCTTC. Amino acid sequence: CASSLQDAEQFF.

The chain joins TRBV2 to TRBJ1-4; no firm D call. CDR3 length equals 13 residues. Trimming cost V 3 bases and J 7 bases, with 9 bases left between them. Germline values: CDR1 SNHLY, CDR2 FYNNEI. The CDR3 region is CASSDGRLEKLFF. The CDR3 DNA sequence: TGTGCCAGCAGTGATGGCCGCCTTGAAAAACTGTTTTTT.

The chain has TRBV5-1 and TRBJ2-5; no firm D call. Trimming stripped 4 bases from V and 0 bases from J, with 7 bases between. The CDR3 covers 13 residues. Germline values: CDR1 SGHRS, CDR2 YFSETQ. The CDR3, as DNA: TGCGCCAGCAGCCCTACAGACCAAGAGACCCAGTACTTC. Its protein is CASSPTDQETQYF.

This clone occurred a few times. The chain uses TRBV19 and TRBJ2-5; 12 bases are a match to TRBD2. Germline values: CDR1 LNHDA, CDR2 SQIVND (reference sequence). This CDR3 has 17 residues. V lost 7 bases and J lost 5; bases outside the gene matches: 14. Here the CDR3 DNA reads TGTGCCAGTAAGACTAGCGGGGGCCCCTACCCGGGGGAGACCCAGTACTTC. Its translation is CASKTSGGPYPGETQYF. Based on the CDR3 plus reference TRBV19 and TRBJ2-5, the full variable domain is DGGITQSPKYLFRKEGQNVTLSCEQNLNHDAMYWYRQDPGQGLRLIYYSQIVNDFQKGDIAEGYSVSREKKESFPLTVTSAQKNPTAFYLCASKTSGGPYPGETQYFGPGTRLLVL.

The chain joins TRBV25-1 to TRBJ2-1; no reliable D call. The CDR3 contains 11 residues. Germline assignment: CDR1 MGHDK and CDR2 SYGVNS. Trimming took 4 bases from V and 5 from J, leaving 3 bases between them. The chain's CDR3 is CASSANNEQFF. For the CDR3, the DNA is TGTGCCAGCAGTGCTAACAATGAGCAGTTCTTC.

The CDR3 region has the DNA TGTGCCAGCAGCTTAGTCCCCAGGGTAAAAGAGACCCAGTACTTC. Residues: CASSLVPRVKETQYF. The chain carries TRBV7-9 and TRBJ2-5, with D possibly TRBD1 on 5 matching bases. Germline V gene data show CDR1 as SEHNR and CDR2 as FQNEAQ (reference sequence). V was cut by 1 base and J by 3 bases, with 12 bases left in between. The CDR3 is made up of 15 amino acids.

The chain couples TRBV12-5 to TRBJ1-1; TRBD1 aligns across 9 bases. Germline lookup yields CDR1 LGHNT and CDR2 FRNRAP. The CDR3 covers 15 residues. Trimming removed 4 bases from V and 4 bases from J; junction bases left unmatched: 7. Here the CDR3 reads CASGYRTGATTEAFF. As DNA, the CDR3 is TGTGCTAGTGGTTACCGGACAGGGGCAACCACTGAAGCTTTCTTT.

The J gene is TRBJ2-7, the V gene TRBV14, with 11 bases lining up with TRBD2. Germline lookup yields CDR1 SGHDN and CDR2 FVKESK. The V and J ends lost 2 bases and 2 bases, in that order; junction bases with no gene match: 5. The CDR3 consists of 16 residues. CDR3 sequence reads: CASSQPGTSGPYEQYF. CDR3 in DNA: TGTGCCAGCAGCCAACCTGGGACTAGCGGTCCCTACGAGCAGTACTTC.

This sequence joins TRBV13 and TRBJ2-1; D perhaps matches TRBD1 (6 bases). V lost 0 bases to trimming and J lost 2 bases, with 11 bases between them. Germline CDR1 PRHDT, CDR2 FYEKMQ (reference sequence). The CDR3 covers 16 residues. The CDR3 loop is CASSLGGRGTYNEQFF. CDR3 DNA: TGTGCCAGCAGCTTAGGGGGCAGGGGCACCTACAATGAGCAGTTCTTC.

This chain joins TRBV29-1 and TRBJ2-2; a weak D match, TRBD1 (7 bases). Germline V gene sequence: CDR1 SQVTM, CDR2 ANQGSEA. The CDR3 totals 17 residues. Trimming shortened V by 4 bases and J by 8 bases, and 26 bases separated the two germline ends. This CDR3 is CSVAVVVTGTLLGELFF. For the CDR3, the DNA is TGCAGCGTTGCTGTAGTGGTGACAGGGACTCTTTTGGGGGAGCTGTTTTTT.

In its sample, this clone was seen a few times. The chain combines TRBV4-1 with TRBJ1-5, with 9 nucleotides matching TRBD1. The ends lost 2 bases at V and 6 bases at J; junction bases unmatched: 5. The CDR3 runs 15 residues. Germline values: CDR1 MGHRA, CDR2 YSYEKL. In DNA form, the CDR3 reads TGCGCCAGCAGCCAAAAGGACAGGGGCTCTCAGCCCCAGCATTTT. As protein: CASSQKDRGSQPQHF.